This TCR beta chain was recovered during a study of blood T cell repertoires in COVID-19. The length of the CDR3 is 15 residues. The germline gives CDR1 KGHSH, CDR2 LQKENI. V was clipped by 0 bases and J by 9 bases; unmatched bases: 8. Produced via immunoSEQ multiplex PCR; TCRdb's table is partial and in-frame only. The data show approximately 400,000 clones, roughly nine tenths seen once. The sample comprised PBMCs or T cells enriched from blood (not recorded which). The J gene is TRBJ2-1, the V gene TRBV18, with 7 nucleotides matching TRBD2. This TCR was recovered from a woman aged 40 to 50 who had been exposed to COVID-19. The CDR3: CASSPPSGNPPEQFF. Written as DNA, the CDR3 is TGTGCCAGCTCACCACCCAGCGGGAACCCCCCTGAGCAGTTCTTC.